The following is a T cell receptor (beta chain) sequence with its context. What it binds is not known. These data belong to a study of Tregs in tolerant kidney transplant recipients. As for the study in general: Related graft donors supplied nonmyeloablative bone marrow transplants, and mixed chimerism was transient.

Study-wide findings and caveats: In tolerant patients, donor-specific Tregs outgrew total Tregs, suggesting antigen-driven expansion. For some patients, primers changed over time, blocking nucleotide-level comparison.

Unstimulated Tregs (CD4+CD25+CD127-) and CD4+CD25- non-Tregs were sorted from PBMCs. Germline trimming cut 0 bases from V and 5 bases from J; bases unmatched to any gene: 7. CDR3 length: 17 residues. Germline V gene data show CDR1 as LGHNA and CDR2 as YSLEER. Profiled with immunoSEQ multiplex PCR; TCRdb holds only in-frame clones, not every one. This table has just under 65,000 clones, roughly 98% appearing once. Sequencing was performed on Tregs from blood, taken before the transplant. The origin of this receptor is a human donor who received a combined kidney and bone marrow transplant. The rearrangement uses TRBV4-3 and TRBJ2-3; 11 bases are shared with TRBD2. The CDR3 region has the DNA TGCGCCAGCAGCCAAGATGCGACTAGCGGGGTAAGAGATACGCAGTATTTT. As protein: CASSQDATSGVRDTQYF.